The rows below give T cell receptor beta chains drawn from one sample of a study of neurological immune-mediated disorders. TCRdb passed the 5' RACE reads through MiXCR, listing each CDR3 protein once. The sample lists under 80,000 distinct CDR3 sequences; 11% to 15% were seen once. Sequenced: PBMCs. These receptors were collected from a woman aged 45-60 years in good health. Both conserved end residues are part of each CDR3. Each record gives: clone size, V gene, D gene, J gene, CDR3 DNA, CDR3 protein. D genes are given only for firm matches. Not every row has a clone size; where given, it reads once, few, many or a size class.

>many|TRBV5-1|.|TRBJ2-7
TGCGCCAGCAGCTTGCTGGGGCCAACGGGGCAGTACTTC
CASSLLGPTGQYF
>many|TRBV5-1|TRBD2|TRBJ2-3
TGCGCCAGCAGCTCCCCCCGAGACAAAGCGGGAGTCGCGTCAGATACGCAGTATTTT
CASSSPRDKAGVASDTQYF
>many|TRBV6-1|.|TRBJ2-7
TGTGCCAGCAGTCTAAAAGAGAGCGGCGAGCAGTACTTC
CASSLKESGEQYF
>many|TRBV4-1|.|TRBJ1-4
TGCGCCAGCAGCCAACGCACACAGGGAACTAATGAAAAACTGTTTTTT
CASSQRTQGTNEKLFF
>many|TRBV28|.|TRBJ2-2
TGTGCCACTACAGGGAGAGGCGGGGAGCTGTTTTTT
CATTGRGGELFF
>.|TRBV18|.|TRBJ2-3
TGTGCCAGCTCACCAAAGGCCGGGACAGATACGCAGTATTTT
CASSPKAGTDTQYF
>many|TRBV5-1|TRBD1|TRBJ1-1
TGCGCCAGCAGCTTGGTGGCAGGGGGCGGCACTGAAGCTTTCTTT
CASSLVAGGGTEAFF
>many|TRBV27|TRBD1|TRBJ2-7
TGTGCCAGCAGTACAAATTGGGGACAGGATTACGAGCAGTACTTC
CASSTNWGQDYEQYF
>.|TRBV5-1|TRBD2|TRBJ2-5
TGCGCCAGCAGCTTGGGACTAGCGGGAGCCAGGGCAGAGACCCAGTACTTC
CASSLGLAGARAETQYF
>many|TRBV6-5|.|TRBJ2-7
TGTGCCAGCAGGGGCAGGGGTTACGAGCAGTACTTC
CASRGRGYEQYF
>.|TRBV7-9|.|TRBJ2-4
TGTGCCAGCAGCTTAGGCCGGGGACAAGACATTCAGCACTTC
CASSLGRGQDIQHF
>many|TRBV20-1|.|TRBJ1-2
TGCAGTGCTAGTGTTGGGCTCTACTATGGCTACACCTTC
CSASVGLYYGYTF
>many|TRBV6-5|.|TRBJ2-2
TGTGCCAGCAGTTCCTCCCCCCTTGCAGGGGTCAACGGGGAGCTGTTTTTT
CASSSSPLAGVNGELFF
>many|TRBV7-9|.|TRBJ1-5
TGTGCCAGCAGCCCACTGAGCAATCAGCCCCAGCATTTT
CASSPLSNQPQHF
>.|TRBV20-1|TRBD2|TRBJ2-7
TGCAGTGCTATCGGCCCGGGACTAGCGGCCTACGAGCAGTACTTC
CSAIGPGLAAYEQYF
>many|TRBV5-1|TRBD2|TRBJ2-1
TGCGCCAGCAGCCCCGCTCCCCTAGCGGGAAGGAGTGAGCAGTTCTTC
CASSPAPLAGRSEQFF
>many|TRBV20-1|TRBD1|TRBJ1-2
TGCAGTGGGGGGGAGGACAGGGCGGTATACGGCTACACCTTC
CSGGEDRAVYGYTF
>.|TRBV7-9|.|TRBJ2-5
TGTGCCACCGGTGGGAACCAAGAGACCCAGTACTTC
CATGGNQETQYF
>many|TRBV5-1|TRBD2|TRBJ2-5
TGCGCCAGCAGCCCCCGGACTAGCGGGAGGCAAGAGACCCAGTACTTC
CASSPRTSGRQETQYF
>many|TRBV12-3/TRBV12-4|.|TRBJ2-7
TGTGCCAGCAGGGCCGGGGGGCTCTCCTACGAGCAGTACTTC
CASRAGGLSYEQYF
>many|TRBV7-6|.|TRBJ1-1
TGTGCCAGCAGCGCGCTGGCCGGGGTGAACACTGAAGCTTTCTTT
CASSALAGVNTEAFF
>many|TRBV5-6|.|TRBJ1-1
TGTGCCAGCAGCTTAGTTGGGCGGGAAGCTTTCTTT
CASSLVGREAFF
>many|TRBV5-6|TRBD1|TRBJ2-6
TGTGCCAGCAGCGTTCCGGGACAGGGGGCGGGGGCCAACGTCCTGACTTTC
CASSVPGQGAGANVLTF
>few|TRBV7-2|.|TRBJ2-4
TGTGCCAGCAGCTGGGAAGGCCAAAACATTCAGTACTTC
CASSWEGQNIQYF